This T cell receptor beta chain was sequenced for a study of cytomegalovirus exposure and HLA in healthy donors. Samples came from healthy bone marrow donors. Study observations and caveats: DRB1 showed the most TCR associations and HLA-C the fewest in a later analysis, as rates varied by HLA locus. Reported findings show TCR beta sequences accurately forecast HLA-A and HLA-B alleles in most subjects.

Germline assignment: CDR1 KGHSH and CDR2 LQKENI. Between the trimmed V and J ends, which lost 2 bases and 0 bases, there was a span of 12 bases. The CDR3 is 16 amino acids. As for this clone: Its cognate antigen is unknown.

The PCR employed 60 Vbeta primers together with 13 Jbeta primers. Original processing methods: Later reanalysis found about 78 million unique TCR beta chains, some 10 million of them shared. Sequencing was performed with immunoSEQ multiplex PCR; in TCRdb, only in-frame clones are kept and a portion is missing. V and J calls and clone size are copied from that table; D and trimming were computed from the DNA. Its listing shows around 130,000 clones. This chain links TRBV18 with TRBJ2-3; weak D call: TRBD1 (5 bases). Material for sequencing was PBMCs. This TCR was recovered from a woman aged 40 to 49 in good health and CMV-seronegative. The CDR3 region has the DNA TGTGCCAGCTCACCATTACCAGGGTCTAGCACAGATACGCAGTATTTT. Protein sequence: CASSPLPGSSTDTQYF.